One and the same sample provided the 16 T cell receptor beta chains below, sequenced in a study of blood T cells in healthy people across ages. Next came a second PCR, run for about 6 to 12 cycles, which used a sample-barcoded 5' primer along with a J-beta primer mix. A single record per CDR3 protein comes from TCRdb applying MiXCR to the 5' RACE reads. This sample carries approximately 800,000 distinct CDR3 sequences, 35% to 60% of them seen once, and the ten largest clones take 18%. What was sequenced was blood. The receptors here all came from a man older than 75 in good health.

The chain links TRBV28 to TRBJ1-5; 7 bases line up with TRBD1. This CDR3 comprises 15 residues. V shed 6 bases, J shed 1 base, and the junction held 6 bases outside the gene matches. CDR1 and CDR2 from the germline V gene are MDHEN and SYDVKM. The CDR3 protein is CASSTRDRSNQPQHF. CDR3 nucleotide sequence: TGTGCCAGCAGCACCCGGGACAGAAGCAATCAGCCCCAGCATTTT.

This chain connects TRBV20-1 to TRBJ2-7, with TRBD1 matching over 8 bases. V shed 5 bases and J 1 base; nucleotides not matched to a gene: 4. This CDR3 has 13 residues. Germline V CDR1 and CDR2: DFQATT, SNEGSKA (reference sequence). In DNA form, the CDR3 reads TGCAGTGCTGAGGACAGGGCGTCCTACGAGCAGTACTTC. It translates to CSAEDRASYEQYF.

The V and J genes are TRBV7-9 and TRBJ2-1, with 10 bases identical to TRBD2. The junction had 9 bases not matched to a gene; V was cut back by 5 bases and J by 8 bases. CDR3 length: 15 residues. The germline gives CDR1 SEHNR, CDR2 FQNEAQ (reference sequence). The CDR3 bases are TGTGCCAGCAGCCCGTCTAGCGGGAGTTTGGATGAGCAGTTCTTC. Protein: CASSPSSGSLDEQFF.

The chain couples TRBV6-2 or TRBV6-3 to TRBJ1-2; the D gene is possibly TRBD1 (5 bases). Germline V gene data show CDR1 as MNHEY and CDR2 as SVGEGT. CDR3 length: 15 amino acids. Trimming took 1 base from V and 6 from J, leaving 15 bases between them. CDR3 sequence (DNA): TGTGCCAGCAGTTACTATGAGGGACGGCTCGATGGCTACACCTTC. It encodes CASSYYEGRLDGYTF.

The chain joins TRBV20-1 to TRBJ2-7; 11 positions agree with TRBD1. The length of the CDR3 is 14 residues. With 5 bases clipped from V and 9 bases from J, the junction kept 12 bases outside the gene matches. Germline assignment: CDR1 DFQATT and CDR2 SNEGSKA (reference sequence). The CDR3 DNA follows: TGCAGTGCTGCCCCGGGACAGGGGGTGATGGGGCAGTACTTC. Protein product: CSAAPGQGVMGQYF.

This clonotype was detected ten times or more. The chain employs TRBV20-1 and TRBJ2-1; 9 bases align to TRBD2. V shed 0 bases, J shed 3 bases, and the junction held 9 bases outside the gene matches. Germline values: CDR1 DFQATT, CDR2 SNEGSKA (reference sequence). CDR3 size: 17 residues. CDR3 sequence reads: CSARDPNLAGIYNEQFF. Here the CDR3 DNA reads TGCAGTGCTAGAGATCCCAATCTAGCGGGAATCTACAATGAGCAGTTCTTC.

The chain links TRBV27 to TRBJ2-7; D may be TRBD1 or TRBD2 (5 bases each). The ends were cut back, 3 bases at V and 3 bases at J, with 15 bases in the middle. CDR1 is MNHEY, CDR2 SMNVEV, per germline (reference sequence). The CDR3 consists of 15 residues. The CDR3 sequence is CASSFGQGVGYEQYF. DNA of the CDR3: TGTGCCAGCAGTTTCGGGCAGGGAGTAGGCTACGAGCAGTACTTC.

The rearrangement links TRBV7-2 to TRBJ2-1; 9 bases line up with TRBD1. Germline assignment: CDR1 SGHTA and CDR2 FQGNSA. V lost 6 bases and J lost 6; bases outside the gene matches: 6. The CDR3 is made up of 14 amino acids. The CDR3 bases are TGTGCCAGCAGTCATCTGGGACAGGGCAATGAGCAGTTCTTC. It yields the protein CASSHLGQGNEQFF.

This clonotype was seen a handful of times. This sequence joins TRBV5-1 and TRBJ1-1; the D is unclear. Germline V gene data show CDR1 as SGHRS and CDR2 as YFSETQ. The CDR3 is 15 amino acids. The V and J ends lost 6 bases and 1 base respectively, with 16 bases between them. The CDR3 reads CASTPPGLPNTEAFF. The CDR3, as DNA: TGCGCCAGCACCCCCCCTGGGCTACCGAACACTGAAGCTTTCTTT.

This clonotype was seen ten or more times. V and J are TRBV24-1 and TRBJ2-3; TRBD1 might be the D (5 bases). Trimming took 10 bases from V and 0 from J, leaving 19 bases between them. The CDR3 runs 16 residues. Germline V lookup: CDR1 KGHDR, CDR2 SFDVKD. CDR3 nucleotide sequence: TGTGCCACTAATCAATGGACACCCTCTAGCACAGATACGCAGTATTTT. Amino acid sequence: CATNQWTPSSTDTQYF.

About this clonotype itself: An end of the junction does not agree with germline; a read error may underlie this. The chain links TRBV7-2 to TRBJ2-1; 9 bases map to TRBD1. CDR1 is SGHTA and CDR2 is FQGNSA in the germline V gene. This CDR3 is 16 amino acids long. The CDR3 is CANSLGGTGLQDEQFF. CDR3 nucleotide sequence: TGTGCCAACAGCTTAGGCGGGACAGGGCTTCAAGATGAGCAGTTCTTC.

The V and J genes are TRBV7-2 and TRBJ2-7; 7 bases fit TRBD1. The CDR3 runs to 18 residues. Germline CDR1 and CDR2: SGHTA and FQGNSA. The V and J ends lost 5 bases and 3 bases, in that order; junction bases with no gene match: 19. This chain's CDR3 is CASSPRGPSDRALYEQYF. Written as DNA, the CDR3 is TGTGCCAGCAGCCCGAGGGGCCCTTCCGACAGGGCCCTCTACGAGCAGTACTTC. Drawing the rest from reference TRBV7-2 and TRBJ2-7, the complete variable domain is GAGVSQSPSNKVTEKGKDVELRCDPISGHTALYWYRQSLGQGLEFLIYFQGNSAPDKSGLPSDRFSAERTGGSVSTLTIQRTQQEDSAVYLCASSPRGPSDRALYEQYFGPGTRLTVT.

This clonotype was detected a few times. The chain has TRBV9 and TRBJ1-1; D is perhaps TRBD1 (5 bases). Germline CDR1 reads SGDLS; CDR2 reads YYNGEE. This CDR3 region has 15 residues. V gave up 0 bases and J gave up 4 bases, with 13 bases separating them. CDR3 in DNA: TGTGCCAGCAGCGTAGAGGGGAGGGTCCCCACTGAAGCTTTCTTT. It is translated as CASSVEGRVPTEAFF.

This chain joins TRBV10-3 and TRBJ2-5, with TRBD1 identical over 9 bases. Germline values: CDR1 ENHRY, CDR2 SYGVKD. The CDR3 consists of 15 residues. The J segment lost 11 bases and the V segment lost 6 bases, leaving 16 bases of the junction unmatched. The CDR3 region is CAISGRDRETYGQYF. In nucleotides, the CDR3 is TGTGCCATCAGCGGACGGGACAGGGAGACCTACGGGCAGTACTTC.

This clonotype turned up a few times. CDR3 nucleotide sequence: TGCAGCGGAGACAGGGGACGTGGCACTGAAGCTTTCTTT. Residues: CSGDRGRGTEAFF. This sequence joins TRBV29-1 and TRBJ1-1; 8 bases are shared with TRBD1. V shed 7 bases and J 4 bases; nucleotides not matched to a gene: 8. Germline V gene data show CDR1 as SQVTM and CDR2 as ANQGSEA. The length of the CDR3 is 13 residues.

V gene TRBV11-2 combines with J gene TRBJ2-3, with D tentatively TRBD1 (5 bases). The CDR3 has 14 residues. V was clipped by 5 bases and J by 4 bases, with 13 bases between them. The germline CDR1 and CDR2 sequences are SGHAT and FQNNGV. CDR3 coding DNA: TGTGCCAGCAGCCCTAGGGGCATGCCAGATACGCAGTATTTT. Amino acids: CASSPRGMPDTQYF.